Listed here are 8 T cell receptor beta chains from one sample, sequenced in a study of blood T cell repertoires in COVID-19. The data were produced by immunoSEQ multiplex PCR, yet TCRdb's version contains in-frame clones alone and is incomplete. This sample yields 150,000 to 200,000 clones, of which 70% to 90% are seen a single time; roughly a fifth belongs to the top ten. The sequenced sample was peripheral blood. Every receptor here comes from a man in his sixties with active or convalescent COVID-19.

This clone was seen only once. The chain combines TRBV24-1 with TRBJ2-3; 7 bases are shared with TRBD2. V trimming: 3 bases; J trimming: 0 bases; junction bases outside the gene matches: 5. This CDR3 has 16 amino acids. CDR1 is KGHDR, CDR2 SFDVKD, per germline. The CDR3 sequence is CATSDGLADSTDTQYF. CDR3 DNA: TGTGCCACCAGTGATGGCCTAGCGGATAGCACAGATACGCAGTATTTT.

V is TRBV18 and J is TRBJ2-3; 7 bases align to TRBD1. V lost 3 bases, J lost 6 bases, and 9 bases stayed unmatched. The CDR3 is 15 amino acids. Germline CDR1 reads KGHSH; CDR2 reads LQKENI. The chain's CDR3 is CASSPGQPPGDTQYF. CDR3 bases: TGTGCCAGCTCACCGGGACAGCCTCCGGGGGATACGCAGTATTTT.

J is TRBJ1-1 and V is TRBV25-1, with TRBD1 matching 8 bases. This CDR3 contains 15 residues. CDR1 is MGHDK, CDR2 SYGVNS, per germline. V was clipped by 2 bases and J by 3 bases; unmatched bases: 5. This CDR3 is CASSEGDRGDTEAFF. The CDR3 DNA reads as TGTGCCAGCAGTGAAGGAGACAGGGGCGACACTGAAGCTTTCTTT.

There are a few counts of this clone. The gene calls are TRBV3-1 (or the pseudogene TRBV3-2) and TRBJ2-3; possibly TRBD2 for D (7 bases). Trimming cost V 10 bases and J 1 base, with 18 bases left between them. CDR1 is LGHDT, CDR2 YNNKEL, per germline (reference sequence). The CDR3 is 15 residues long. The CDR3 nucleotides are TGTGCCACCCTCGGGCCCGGGGGGCGCACAGATACGCAGTATTTT. Translating it yields CATLGPGGRTDTQYF.

In nucleotides, the CDR3 is TGTGCCACCAACCCTGGTAGAGCCTCCAATGAGCAGTTCTTC. Encoded protein: CATNPGRASNEQFF. The genes are TRBV24-1 and TRBJ2-1; D unclear. This CDR3 has 14 amino acids. Trimming left V 8 bases short and J 6 bases short, with 16 bases between. Germline V lookup: CDR1 KGHDR, CDR2 SFDVKD.

This chain links TRBV19 with TRBJ1-6, with 7 bases aligning to TRBD1. CDR1 LNHDA and CDR2 SQIVND come from the germline V gene (reference sequence). Trimming at V came to 3 bases and at J to 2 bases, leaving 7 bases not matched to a gene. This CDR3 is 17 amino acids long. This CDR3 is CASSISQGGTYNSPLHF. CDR3 DNA: TGTGCCAGTAGTATTTCTCAGGGGGGTACCTATAATTCACCCCTCCACTTT.

The chain uses TRBV2 and TRBJ1-2; D remains unclear. The CDR3 runs 13 residues. Trimming pared 8 bases from V and 8 bases from J, leaving 18 bases between. Germline CDR1 is SNHLY and CDR2 is FYNNEI. CDR3 loop: CASVYEEPGGYTF. In DNA, the CDR3 is TGTGCCAGCGTATACGAAGAACCGGGGGGCTACACCTTC.

The gene calls are TRBV3-1 (or the pseudogene TRBV3-2) and TRBJ1-2; D is undetermined. This CDR3 has 13 residues. Trimming removed 5 bases from V and 0 bases from J, with 7 bases in between. The germline V gene has CDR1 LGHDT and CDR2 YNNKEL (reference sequence). CDR3 sequence (DNA): TGTGCCAGCAGCTTCGGGACTAACTATGGCTACACCTTC. Protein: CASSFGTNYGYTF.